The 24 T cell receptor beta chains below all came from one sample that was sequenced in a study of shared clonotypes between healthy human individuals. TCRdb's table, derived via immunoSEQ multiplex PCR, lists solely in-frame clones and lacks some. The repertoire consists of some 800,000 clones, with nearly 95% occurring once and the leading ten covering 24%. Cells designated naive CD8 were CD45RO-negative and were positively selected for CCR7, with terminally differentiated effector memory CD45RA+ cells excluded. The source material was naive CD8+ T cells sorted from blood. These receptors all stem from a man aged 25 to 40 in good health.

J is TRBJ2-1 and V is TRBV7-3; D might be TRBD1 (5 bases). The V end was cut by 1 base, the J end by 8 bases, with 18 bases between. CDR1 and CDR2 (germline): SGHTA, FQGTGA. The CDR3 is made up of 16 amino acids. The CDR3 region has the DNA TGTGCCAGCAGCTTAAGGGGCACCTTAAAGGACGATGAGCAGTTCTTC. This gives the protein CASSLRGTLKDDEQFF.

The genes are TRBV7-2 and TRBJ2-7; no firm D call. The germline CDR1 and CDR2 sequences are SGHTA and FQGNSA. The V end lost 3 bases, the J end lost 7 bases, and 4 bases lay between the germline ends. The CDR3 spans 10 residues. CDR3 bases: TGTGCCAGCAGCTTTGGAGAGCAGTACTTC. Translating gives CASSFGEQYF.

The chain employs TRBV25-1 and TRBJ2-7, with D maybe TRBD2 (6 bases). Trimming stripped 6 bases from V and 2 bases from J, with 14 bases between. Germline assignment: CDR1 MGHDK and CDR2 SYGVNS. The length of the CDR3 is 14 residues. For the CDR3, the DNA is TGTGCCAGCAGCGGGTTGGGGGGAGCCTACGAGCAGTACTTC. Translation gives CASSGLGGAYEQYF.

This chain joins TRBV7-3 and TRBJ2-7, with D possibly TRBD1 on 7 matching bases. The CDR3 runs to 15 residues. Per germline, CDR1 SGHTA and CDR2 FQGTGA. Trimming took 2 bases from V and 3 from J, leaving 14 bases between them. The CDR3 DNA follows: TGTGCCAGCAGCTTAGGAGGGGGCGCTTTCTACGAGCAGTACTTC. Encoded protein: CASSLGGGAFYEQYF.

J is TRBJ2-1 and V is TRBV14, with TRBD2 matching 8 bases. The CDR3 covers 18 residues. With V trimmed by 0 bases and J by 10 bases, 17 bases remained unmatched. The germline V gene has CDR1 SGHDN and CDR2 FVKESK. The CDR3 DNA reads as TGTGCCAGCAGCCAAGATCCCCCTAGCGGGTACCTTGGGCGGGAGCAGTTCTTC. Its protein product is CASSQDPPSGYLGREQFF.

This clone was counted a single time. V and J are TRBV29-1 and TRBJ2-1; tentatively, D is TRBD1 (6 bases). The CDR3 runs 13 residues. Germline V lookup: CDR1 SQVTM, CDR2 ANQGSEA. The V gene lost 2 bases and the J gene lost 7 bases, with 12 bases spanning the gap. CDR3 sequence reads: CSVETGSENEQFF. DNA of the CDR3: TGCAGCGTTGAAACAGGGTCTGAAAATGAGCAGTTCTTC.

The chain is built from TRBV7-8 and TRBJ2-1; 10 nucleotides align to TRBD2. The germline V gene has CDR1 SGHVS and CDR2 FQNEAQ. V dropped 1 base and J dropped 3; count of bases not matched to a gene: 3. The CDR3 covers 16 residues. The CDR3, as DNA: TGTGCCAGCAGCTTAGGCAGCGGGAGGGTCTACAATGAGCAGTTCTTC. This sequence encodes CASSLGSGRVYNEQFF.

The chain links TRBV9 to TRBJ2-7; 7 bases align to TRBD2. The germline CDR1 and CDR2 sequences are SGDLS and YYNGEE. The CDR3 has 15 amino acids. Trimming at V came to 4 bases and at J to 2 bases, leaving 9 bases not matched to a gene. The CDR3 DNA follows: TGTGCCAGCAGCCCCCAGGGAGGGGAAGCCTACGAGCAGTACTTC. As protein: CASSPQGGEAYEQYF.

This clone was recorded only once. Here the CDR3 reads CASSFTGGLETQYF. DNA of the CDR3: TGCGCCAGCAGCTTTACAGGGGGCTTGGAGACCCAGTACTTC. The genes are TRBV5-1 and TRBJ2-5, with TRBD1 matching 9 bases. The CDR3 totals 14 residues. CDR1 is SGHRS and CDR2 is YFSETQ in the germline V gene. Trimming removed 2 bases from V and 5 bases from J; junction bases left unmatched: 4.

The gene calls are TRBV4-1 and TRBJ2-3; no definite D call. Germline assignment: CDR1 MGHRA and CDR2 YSYEKL. V shed 3 bases and J shed 0 bases, with 28 bases lying between them. The CDR3 has 21 residues. CDR3: CASSHPRESTPVSESTDTQYF. The DNA of the CDR3 is TGCGCCAGCAGCCACCCCCGTGAGTCAACCCCCGTGAGTGAGAGCACAGATACGCAGTATTTT.

This clone has just a few counts. J is TRBJ1-4 and V is TRBV28, with D possibly being TRBD1 (5 bases). V shed 2 bases and J shed 8 bases, with 12 bases lying between them. The CDR3 covers 14 residues. Germline V gives CDR1 MDHEN, CDR2 SYDVKM. CDR3 nucleotide sequence: TGTGCCAGCAGTTTACCGGGACGCAAGGAAAAACTGTTTTTT. As protein: CASSLPGRKEKLFF. Full variable domain (rest looked up from reference TRBV28 and TRBJ1-4): DVKVTQSSRYLVKRTGEKVFLECVQDMDHENMFWYRQDPGLGLRLIYFSYDVKMKEKGDIPEGYSVSREKKERFSLILESASTNQTSMYLCASSLPGRKEKLFFGSGTQLSVL.

This chain uses TRBV7-9 with TRBJ2-3; no clear D. The germline V gene encodes CDR1 SEHNR and CDR2 FQNEAQ (reference sequence). The CDR3 has 13 amino acids. The V end was cut by 1 base, the J end by 4 bases, with 6 bases between. The CDR3 DNA follows: TGTGCCAGCAGCTTAGAGGCAGCAGATACGCAGTATTTT. This sequence encodes CASSLEAADTQYF.

The chain combines TRBV7-9 with TRBJ2-7; 8 bases are a match to TRBD2. The CDR3 is 14 amino acids. In germline, CDR1 is SEHNR, CDR2 FQNEAQ (reference sequence). With V trimmed by 5 bases and J by 7 bases, 10 bases remained unmatched. CDR3 region: CASSHSGTRWEQYF. DNA of the CDR3: TGTGCCAGCAGCCATTCCGGGACTAGATGGGAGCAGTACTTC.

The chain links TRBV6-6 to TRBJ2-2; D assignment may be TRBD1 or TRBD2 (6 bases each). Trimming removed 5 bases from V and 0 bases from J, with 10 bases in between. From germline, CDR1 is MNHNY and CDR2 SVGAGI (reference sequence). The length of the CDR3 is 15 residues. CDR3 sequence reads: CASSLRGANTGELFF. In DNA, the CDR3 is TGTGCCAGCAGTCTAAGGGGGGCGAACACCGGGGAGCTGTTTTTT.

V usage is TRBV27 and J usage is TRBJ2-7; 8 bases fit TRBD1. This CDR3 has 13 amino acids. Germline lookup yields CDR1 MNHEY and CDR2 SMNVEV (reference sequence). V shed 7 bases and J 3 bases; nucleotides not matched to a gene: 5. CDR3 residues: CASMVGQGYEQYF. Written as DNA, the CDR3 is TGTGCCAGCATGGTAGGACAGGGCTACGAGCAGTACTTC.

The gene calls are TRBV19 and TRBJ2-7; D unclear. In germline, CDR1 is LNHDA, CDR2 SQIVND (reference sequence). Trimming took 5 bases from V and 1 from J, leaving 12 bases between them. The CDR3 is 14 residues long. The CDR3: CASSWVGESYEQYF. CDR3 sequence (DNA): TGTGCCAGTAGTTGGGTCGGTGAGTCCTACGAGCAGTACTTC.

Comments on this clone: A much larger clone lies one base from this, so it may be a read error. Within the sample, other DNA sequences also encode this same CDR3. The V gene is TRBV6-1, the J gene TRBJ2-7, with no clear D. Trimming pared 6 bases from V and 0 bases from J, leaving 6 bases between. The CDR3 sequence is 12 residues long. Per germline, CDR1 MNHNS and CDR2 SASEGT. The CDR3 loop reads CASRGGSYEQYF. The CDR3 DNA sequence: TGTGCCAGCAGGGGCGGCTCCTACGAGCAGTACTTC.

V and J are TRBV27 and TRBJ2-2; 7 bases line up with TRBD2. The CDR3 extends over 17 amino acids. Per the germline V gene, CDR1 is MNHEY and CDR2 is SMNVEV (reference sequence). V dropped 6 bases and J dropped 0; count of bases not matched to a gene: 10. The CDR3 sequence: CASSLSGEGTNTGELFF. For the CDR3, the DNA is TGTGCCAGCAGCCTCTCGGGGGAGGGGACGAACACCGGGGAGCTGTTTTTT.

J is TRBJ2-1 and V is TRBV27; possible D gene TRBD2, 6 bases. CDR3 length equals 15 residues. Per the germline V gene, CDR1 is MNHEY and CDR2 is SMNVEV (reference sequence). Trimming stripped 2 bases from V and 2 bases from J, with 10 bases between. The CDR3 DNA sequence: TGTGCCAGCAGTTTAGCAACGGGAGCCTACAATGAGCAGTTCTTC. Translated: CASSLATGAYNEQFF.

The chain links TRBV9 to TRBJ2-7; D may be TRBD2 (6 bases). This CDR3 has 14 amino acids. Trimming took off 4 bases at V and 4 bases at J, with 15 bases between the two ends. Germline V gene sequence: CDR1 SGDLS, CDR2 YYNGEE. The CDR3 sequence: CASSPDGGAYEQYF. The CDR3 bases are TGTGCCAGCAGCCCCGATGGAGGGGCATACGAGCAGTACTTC.

The count of this clone is one. The chain couples TRBV28 to TRBJ1-4; 8 bases match TRBD1. Germline loops: CDR1 MDHEN, CDR2 SYDVKM. The CDR3 has 15 residues. Unmatched junction bases numbered 9, after V lost 5 bases and J lost 7 bases. The CDR3, as DNA: TGTGCCAGCAGTGGGAGACAGGGGAGGGGTGAAAAACTGTTTTTT. Encoded protein: CASSGRQGRGEKLFF.

The chain is built from TRBV28 and TRBJ2-2; tentative D call: TRBD1 (5 bases). The V gene lost 1 base and the J gene lost 6 bases, with 12 bases spanning the gap. This CDR3 spans 15 amino acids. CDR1 MDHEN and CDR2 SYDVKM come from the germline V gene. The chain's CDR3 is CASSLLLGLAGELFF. The CDR3 region has the DNA TGTGCCAGCAGTTTATTGTTGGGGCTCGCCGGGGAGCTGTTTTTT.

The rearrangement uses TRBV29-1 and TRBJ2-1, with D uncertain. With 6 bases removed from V and 8 bases from J, the gap between germline ends came to 11 bases. The CDR3 extends over 11 amino acids. Germline assignment: CDR1 SQVTM and CDR2 ANQGSEA. The CDR3 coding sequence is TGCAGCGTCGGCGTGGGCGATGAGCAGTTCTTC. Amino acids: CSVGVGDEQFF.

This chain uses TRBV30 with TRBJ1-1, with no clear D. The V end was cut by 0 bases, the J end by 4 bases, with 3 bases between. Germline V gives CDR1 GTSNPN, CDR2 SVGIG (reference sequence). The CDR3 is 11 amino acids. The DNA of the CDR3 is TGTGCCTGGAGTGTTCCCACTGAAGCTTTCTTT. Encoded protein: CAWSVPTEAFF. Supplemented by reference TRBV30 and TRBJ1-1, the full variable domain reads SQTIHQWPATLVQPVGSPLSLECTVEGTSNPNLYWYRQAAGRGLQLLFYSVGIGQISSEVPQNLSASRPQDRQFILSSKKLLLSDSGFYLCAWSVPTEAFFGQGTRLTVV.